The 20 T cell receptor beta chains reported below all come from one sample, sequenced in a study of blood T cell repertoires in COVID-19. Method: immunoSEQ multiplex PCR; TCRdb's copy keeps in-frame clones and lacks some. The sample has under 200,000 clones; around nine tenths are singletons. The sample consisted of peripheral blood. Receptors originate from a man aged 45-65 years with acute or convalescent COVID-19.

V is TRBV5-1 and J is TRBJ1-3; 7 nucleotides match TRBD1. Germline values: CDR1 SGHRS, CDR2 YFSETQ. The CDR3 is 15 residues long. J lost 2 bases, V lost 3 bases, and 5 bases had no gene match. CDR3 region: CASSSRQGAGNTIYF. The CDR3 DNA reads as TGCGCCAGCAGCTCGAGACAGGGTGCTGGAAACACCATATATTTT.

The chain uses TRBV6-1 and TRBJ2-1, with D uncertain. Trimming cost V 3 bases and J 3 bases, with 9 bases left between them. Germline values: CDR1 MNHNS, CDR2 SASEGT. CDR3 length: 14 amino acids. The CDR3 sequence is CASSDWAIYNEQFF. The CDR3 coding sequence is TGTGCCAGCAGTGATTGGGCCATCTACAATGAGCAGTTCTTC.

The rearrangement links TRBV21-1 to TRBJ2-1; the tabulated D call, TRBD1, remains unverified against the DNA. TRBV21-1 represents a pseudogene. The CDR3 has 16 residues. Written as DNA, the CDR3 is TGTGCCAGCAGCAAAGAAATGGTCAGAACCTACAATGAGCAGTTCTTC. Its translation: CASSKEMVRTYNEQFF.

The CDR3 sequence is CASSFGSVAGWSGNTIYF. As DNA, the CDR3 is TGTGCCAGCAGCTTTGGTTCGGTGGCAGGTTGGTCTGGAAACACCATATATTTT. The V gene is TRBV7-9, the J gene TRBJ1-3; D uncertain. This CDR3 is built from 18 residues. In germline, CDR1 is SEHNR, CDR2 FQNEAQ (reference sequence). Trimming took off 3 bases at V and 1 base at J, with 19 bases between the two ends. The entire variable domain, with the rest obtained from reference TRBV7-9 and TRBJ1-3, is as follows: DTGVSQNPRHKITKRGQNVTFRCDPISEHNRLYWYRQTLGQGPEFLTYFQNEAQLEKSRLLSDRFSAERPKGSFSTLEIQRTEQGDSAMYLCASSFGSVAGWSGNTIYFGEGSWLTVV.

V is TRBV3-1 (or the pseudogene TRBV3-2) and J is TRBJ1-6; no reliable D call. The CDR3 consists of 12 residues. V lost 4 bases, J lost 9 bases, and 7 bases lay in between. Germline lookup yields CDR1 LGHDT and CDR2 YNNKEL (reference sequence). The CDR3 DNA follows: TGTGCCAGCAGCCGACGGGTTTCACCCCTCCACTTT. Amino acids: CASSRRVSPLHF.

CDR3 DNA sequence: TGTGCCAGTATTAAGGGACAGGACTACACCGGGGAGCTGTTTTTT. This sequence encodes CASIKGQDYTGELFF. J is TRBJ2-2 and V is TRBV19, with TRBD1 matching 8 bases. The CDR3 runs to 15 residues. V lost 7 bases to trimming and J lost 3 bases; unmatched junction nucleotides: 7. Germline loops: CDR1 LNHDA, CDR2 SQIVND (reference sequence).

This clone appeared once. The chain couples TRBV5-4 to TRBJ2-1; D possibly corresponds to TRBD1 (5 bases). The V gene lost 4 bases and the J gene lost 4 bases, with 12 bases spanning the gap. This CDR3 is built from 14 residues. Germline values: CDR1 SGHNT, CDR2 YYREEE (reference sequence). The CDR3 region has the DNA TGTGCCAGCAGCAGGGGCCAGCAATACAATGAGCAGTTCTTC. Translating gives CASSRGQQYNEQFF.

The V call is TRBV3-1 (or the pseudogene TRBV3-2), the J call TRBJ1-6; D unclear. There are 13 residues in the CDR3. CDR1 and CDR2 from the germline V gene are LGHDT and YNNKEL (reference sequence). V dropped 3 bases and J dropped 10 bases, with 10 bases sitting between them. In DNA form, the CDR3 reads TGTGCCAGCAGCCAGTTTATTACATCACCCCTCCACTTT. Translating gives CASSQFITSPLHF.

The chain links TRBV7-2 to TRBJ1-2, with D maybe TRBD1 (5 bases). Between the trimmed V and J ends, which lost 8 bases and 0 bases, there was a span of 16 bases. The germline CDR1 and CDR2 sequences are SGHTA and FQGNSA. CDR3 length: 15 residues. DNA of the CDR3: TGTGCCAGCCGCGGCGGCGGGGCCTCTAACTATGGCTACACCTTC. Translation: CASRGGGASNYGYTF.

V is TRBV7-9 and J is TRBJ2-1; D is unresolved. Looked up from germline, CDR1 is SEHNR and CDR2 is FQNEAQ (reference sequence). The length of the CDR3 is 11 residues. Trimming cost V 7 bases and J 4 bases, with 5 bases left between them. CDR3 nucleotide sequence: TGTGCCAGCACTTCTTACAATGAGCAGTTCTTC. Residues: CASTSYNEQFF.

CDR3 nucleotide sequence: TGTGCCAGCAGCGTAGACGGGACAGTACGTTCACCCCTCCACTTT. This codes for CASSVDGTVRSPLHF. The chain recombines TRBV9 with TRBJ1-6; TRBD1 aligns across 7 bases. Per the germline V gene, CDR1 is SGDLS and CDR2 is YYNGEE. V was pared by 0 bases and J by 9 bases, with 6 bases of the junction left unmatched. The CDR3 extends over 15 amino acids. Variable domain in full (rest from reference TRBV9 and TRBJ1-6): DSGVTQTPKHLITATGQRVTLRCSPRSGDLSVYWYQQSLDQGLQFLIQYYNGEERAKGNILERFSAQQFPDLHSELNLSSLELGDSALYFCASSVDGTVRSPLHFGNGTRLTVT.

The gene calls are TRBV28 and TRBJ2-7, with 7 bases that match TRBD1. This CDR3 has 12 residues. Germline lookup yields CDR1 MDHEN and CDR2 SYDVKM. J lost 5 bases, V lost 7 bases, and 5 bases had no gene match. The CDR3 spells CASKQGIHEQYF. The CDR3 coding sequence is TGTGCCAGCAAACAGGGGATTCACGAGCAGTACTTC.

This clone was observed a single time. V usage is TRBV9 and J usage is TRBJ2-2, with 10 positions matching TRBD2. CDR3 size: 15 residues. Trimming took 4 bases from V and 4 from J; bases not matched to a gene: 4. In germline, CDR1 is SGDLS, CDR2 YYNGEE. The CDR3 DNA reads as TGTGCCAGCAGCCCCAGCGGGGGGGGCACCGGGGAGCTGTTTTTT. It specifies CASSPSGGGTGELFF.

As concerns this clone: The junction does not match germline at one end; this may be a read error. The CDR3 spells CASSLILQGSHQPQHF. The CDR3 DNA reads as TGTGCTAGCAGCTTGATTCTCCAGGGGTCGCATCAGCCCCAGCATTTT. The gene calls are TRBV5-8 and TRBJ1-5; tentatively, D is TRBD1 (6 bases). Germline CDR1 and CDR2: SGHTS and YDEGEE. CDR3 length: 16 residues.

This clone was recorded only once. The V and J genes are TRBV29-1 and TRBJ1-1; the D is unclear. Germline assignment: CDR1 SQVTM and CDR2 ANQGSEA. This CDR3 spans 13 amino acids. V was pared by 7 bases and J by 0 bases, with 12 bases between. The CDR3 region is CSAQQLMNTEAFF. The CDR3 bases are TGCAGCGCACAACAGCTTATGAACACTGAAGCTTTCTTT.

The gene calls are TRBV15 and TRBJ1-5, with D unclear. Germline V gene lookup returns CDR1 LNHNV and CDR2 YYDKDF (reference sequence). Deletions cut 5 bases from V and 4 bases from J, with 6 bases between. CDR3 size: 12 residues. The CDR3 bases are TGTGCCACCAGCCTGTATAATCAGCCCCAGCATTTT. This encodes CATSLYNQPQHF.

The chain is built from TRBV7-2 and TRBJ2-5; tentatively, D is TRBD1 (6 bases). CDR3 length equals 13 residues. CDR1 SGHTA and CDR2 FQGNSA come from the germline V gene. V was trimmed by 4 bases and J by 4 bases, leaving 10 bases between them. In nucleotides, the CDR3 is TGTGCCAGCAGCTCTCCAGGGGTAGAGACCCAGTACTTC. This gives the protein CASSSPGVETQYF. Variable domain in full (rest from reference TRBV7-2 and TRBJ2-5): GAGVSQSPSNKVTEKGKDVELRCDPISGHTALYWYRQSLGQGLEFLIYFQGNSAPDKSGLPSDRFSAERTGGSVSTLTIQRTQQEDSAVYLCASSSPGVETQYFGPGTRLLVL.

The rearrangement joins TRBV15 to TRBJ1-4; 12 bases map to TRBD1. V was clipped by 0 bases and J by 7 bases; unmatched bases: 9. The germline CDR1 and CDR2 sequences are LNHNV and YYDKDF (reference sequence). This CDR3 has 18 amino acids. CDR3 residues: CATSRDRGTGGSREKLFF. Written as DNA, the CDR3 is TGTGCCACCAGCAGAGATCGCGGGACAGGGGGCTCTCGTGAAAAACTGTTTTTT.

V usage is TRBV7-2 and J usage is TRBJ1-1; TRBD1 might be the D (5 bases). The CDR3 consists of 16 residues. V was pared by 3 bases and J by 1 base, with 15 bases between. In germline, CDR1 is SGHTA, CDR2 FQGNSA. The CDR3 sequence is CASSFSRQRRNTEAFF. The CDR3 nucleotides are TGTGCCAGCAGCTTCTCCAGACAGCGAAGGAACACTGAAGCTTTCTTT. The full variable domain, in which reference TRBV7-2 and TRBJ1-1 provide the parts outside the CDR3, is GAGVSQSPSNKVTEKGKDVELRCDPISGHTALYWYRQSLGQGLEFLIYFQGNSAPDKSGLPSDRFSAERTGGSVSTLTIQRTQQEDSAVYLCASSFSRQRRNTEAFFGQGTRLTVV.

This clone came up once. In DNA form, the CDR3 reads TGTGCCACCAGTGAGTTCAGGGATTCTGAAGCTTTCTTT. This gives the protein CATSEFRDSEAFF. The chain is built from TRBV24-1 and TRBJ1-1, with a weak D call TRBD1 (5 bases). The V gene lost 4 bases and the J gene lost 6 bases, with 11 bases spanning the gap. The CDR3 sequence is 13 residues long. The V gene's germline CDR1 is KGHDR and CDR2 SFDVKD.